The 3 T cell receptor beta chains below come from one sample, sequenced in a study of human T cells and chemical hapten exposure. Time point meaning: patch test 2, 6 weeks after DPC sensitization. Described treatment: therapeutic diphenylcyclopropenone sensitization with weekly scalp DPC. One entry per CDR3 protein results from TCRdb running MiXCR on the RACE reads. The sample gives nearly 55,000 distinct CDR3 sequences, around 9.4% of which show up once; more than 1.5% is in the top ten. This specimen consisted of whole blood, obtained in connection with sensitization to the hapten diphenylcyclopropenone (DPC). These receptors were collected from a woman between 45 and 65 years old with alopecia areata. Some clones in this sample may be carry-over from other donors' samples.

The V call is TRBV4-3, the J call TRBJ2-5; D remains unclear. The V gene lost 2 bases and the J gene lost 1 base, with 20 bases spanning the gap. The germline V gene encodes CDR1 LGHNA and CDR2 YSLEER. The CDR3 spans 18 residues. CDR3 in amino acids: CASSQNPTRSRPQETQYF. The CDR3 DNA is TGCGCCAGCAGCCAAAACCCCACCCGGAGTAGACCCCAAGAGACCCAGTACTTC.

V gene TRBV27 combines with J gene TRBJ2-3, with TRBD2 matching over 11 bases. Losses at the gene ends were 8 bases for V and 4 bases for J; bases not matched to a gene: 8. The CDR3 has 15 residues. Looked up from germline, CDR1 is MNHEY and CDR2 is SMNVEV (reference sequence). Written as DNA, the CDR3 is TGTGCCAGCCCGGCTAGCGGGGGGTGGCCAGATACGCAGTATTTT. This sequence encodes CASPASGGWPDTQYF.

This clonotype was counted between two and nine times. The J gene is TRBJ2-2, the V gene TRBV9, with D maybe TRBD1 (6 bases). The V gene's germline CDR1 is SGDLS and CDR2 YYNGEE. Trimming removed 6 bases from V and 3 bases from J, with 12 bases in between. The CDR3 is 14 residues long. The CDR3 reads CASTYRDHTGELFF. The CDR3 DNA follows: TGTGCCAGCACCTACAGGGACCACACCGGGGAGCTGTTTTTT.